This T cell receptor (beta chain) was captured by sequencing in a study of early T cells in non-severe SARS-CoV-2 infection. This clonotype was observed many times. The TCR library protocol attached unique molecular identifiers to the individual cDNA molecules. TCRdb re-analysed the 5' RACE reads in MiXCR, keeping a single row per CDR3 protein. The data contain over 30,000 distinct CDR3 sequences, about 4.7% of them singletons. CDR3 length: 16 amino acids. Germline V gene data show CDR1 as SGHTA and CDR2 as FQGTGA. Germline trimming cut 2 bases from V and 0 bases from J; bases unmatched to any gene: 6.

Material for sequencing was whole blood. The receptor comes from an adult who was a healthcare worker with PCR-confirmed SARS-CoV-2 infection or an uninfected control (not recorded which). The chain uses TRBV7-3 and TRBJ2-7; 8 bases line up with TRBD2. This CDR3 is CASSLEVAGFSYEQYF. In nucleotides, the CDR3 is TGTGCCAGCAGCTTAGAGGTAGCGGGGTTCTCCTACGAGCAGTACTTC.